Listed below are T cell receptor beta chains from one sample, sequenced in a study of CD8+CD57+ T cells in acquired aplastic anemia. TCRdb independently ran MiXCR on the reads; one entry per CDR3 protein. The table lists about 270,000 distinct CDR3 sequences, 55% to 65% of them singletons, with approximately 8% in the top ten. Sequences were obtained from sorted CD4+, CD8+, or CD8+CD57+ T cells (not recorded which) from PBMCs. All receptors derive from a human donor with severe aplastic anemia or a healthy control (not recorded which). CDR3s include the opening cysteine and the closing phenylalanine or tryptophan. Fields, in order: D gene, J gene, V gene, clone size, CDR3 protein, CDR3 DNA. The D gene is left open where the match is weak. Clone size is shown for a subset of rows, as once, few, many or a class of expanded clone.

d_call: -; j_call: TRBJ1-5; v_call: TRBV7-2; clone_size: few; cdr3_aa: CASSATGIGSQPQHF; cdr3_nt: TGTGCCAGCAGCGCCACAGGGATCGGCAGCCAGCCCCAGCATTTT
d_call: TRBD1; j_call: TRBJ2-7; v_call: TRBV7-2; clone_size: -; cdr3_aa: CASSLDRGRSYEQYF; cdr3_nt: TGTGCCAGCAGCTTGGACAGGGGGAGATCCTACGAGCAGTACTTC
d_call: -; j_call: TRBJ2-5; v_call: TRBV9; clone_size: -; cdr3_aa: CASSQGFSDQETQYF; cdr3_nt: TGTGCCAGCAGCCAAGGGTTCAGCGACCAAGAGACCCAGTACTTC
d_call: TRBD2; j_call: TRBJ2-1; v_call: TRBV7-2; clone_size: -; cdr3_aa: CASSDGLAGLYEQFF; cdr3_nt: TGTGCCAGCAGCGACGGACTAGCGGGTCTTTATGAGCAGTTCTTC
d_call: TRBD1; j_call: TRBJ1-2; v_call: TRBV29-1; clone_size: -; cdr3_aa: CSVATGGGGYTF; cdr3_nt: TGCAGCGTGGCTACAGGGGGCGGTGGCTACACCTTC
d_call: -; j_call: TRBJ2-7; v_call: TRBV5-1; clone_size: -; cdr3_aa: CASSSKSGVALSYEQYF; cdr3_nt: TGCGCCAGCAGCTCGAAATCAGGGGTGGCCTTGTCCTACGAGCAGTACTTC
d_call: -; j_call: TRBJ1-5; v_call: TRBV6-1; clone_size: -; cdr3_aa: CATEPGHSDMWQPQHF; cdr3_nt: TGTGCCACCGAACCGGGACACTCGGACATGTGGCAGCCCCAGCATTTT
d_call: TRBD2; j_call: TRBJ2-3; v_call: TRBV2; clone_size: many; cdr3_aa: CASWGVLAGVKDTQYF; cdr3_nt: TGTGCCAGCTGGGGGGTACTAGCGGGGGTCAAAGATACGCAGTATTTT
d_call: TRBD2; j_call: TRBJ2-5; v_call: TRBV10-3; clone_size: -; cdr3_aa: CAISELGPGLPGETQYF; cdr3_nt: TGTGCCATCAGTGAGTTAGGACCGGGACTACCAGGAGAGACCCAGTACTTC
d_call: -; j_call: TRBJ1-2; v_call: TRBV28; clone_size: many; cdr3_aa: CASKDLYGYTF; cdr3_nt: TGTGCCAGCAAAGATCTCTATGGCTACACCTTC
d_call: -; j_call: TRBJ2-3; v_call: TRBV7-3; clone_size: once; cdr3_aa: CASSLMGLRTDTQYF; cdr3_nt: TGTGCCAGCAGCTTAATGGGCTTGCGCACAGATACGCAGTATTTT
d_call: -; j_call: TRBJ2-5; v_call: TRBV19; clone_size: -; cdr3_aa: CASSTHYDREAKKETQYF; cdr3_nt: TGTGCCAGTAGTACCCATTACGACAGGGAGGCTAAGAAAGAGACCCAGTACTTC
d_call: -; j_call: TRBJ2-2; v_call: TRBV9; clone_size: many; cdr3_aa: CASSVGTGELFF; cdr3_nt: TGTGCCAGCAGCGTCGGAACCGGGGAGCTGTTTTTT
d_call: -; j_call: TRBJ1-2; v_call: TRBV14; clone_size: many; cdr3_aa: CASSQEGWGRSRYGYTF; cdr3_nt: TGTGCCAGCAGCCAAGAGGGGTGGGGTCGGTCCCGCTATGGCTACACCTTC
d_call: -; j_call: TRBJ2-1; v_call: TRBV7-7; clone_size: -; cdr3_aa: CASSLGRHNEQFF; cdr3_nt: TGTGCTAGCAGCTTAGGTAGACACAATGAGCAGTTCTTC
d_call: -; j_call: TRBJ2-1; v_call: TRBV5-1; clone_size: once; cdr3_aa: CASSREHRESSYNEQFF; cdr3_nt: TGCGCCAGCAGCAGGGAACATAGGGAAAGCTCCTACAATGAGCAGTTCTTC
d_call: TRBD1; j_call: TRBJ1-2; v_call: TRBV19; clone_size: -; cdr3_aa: CASSRGQEHYGYTF; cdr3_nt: TGTGCCAGTAGCCGGGGACAGGAACACTATGGCTACACCTTC
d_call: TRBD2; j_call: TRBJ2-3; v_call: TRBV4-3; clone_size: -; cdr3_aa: CASSQVAGTSGRATTQYF; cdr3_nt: TGCGCCAGCAGCCAAGTAGCCGGGACTAGCGGGAGGGCCACTACGCAGTATTTT
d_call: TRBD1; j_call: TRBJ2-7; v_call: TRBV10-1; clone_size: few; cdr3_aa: CASSRGTGTYEQYF; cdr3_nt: TGCGCCAGCAGCCGCGGGACAGGAACTTACGAGCAGTACTTC
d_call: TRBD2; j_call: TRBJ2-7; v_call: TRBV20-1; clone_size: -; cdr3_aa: CSARGGEQYF; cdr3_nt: TGCAGTGCTAGGGGGGGGGAGCAGTACTTC
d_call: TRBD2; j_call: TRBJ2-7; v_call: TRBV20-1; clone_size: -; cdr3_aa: CSAIAGYEQYF; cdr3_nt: TGCAGTGCTATAGCGGGTTACGAGCAGTACTTC
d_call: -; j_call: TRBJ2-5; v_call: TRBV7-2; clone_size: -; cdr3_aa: CASSHPAGIETQYF; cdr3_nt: TGTGCCAGCAGCCACCCGGCGGGGATAGAGACCCAGTACTTC
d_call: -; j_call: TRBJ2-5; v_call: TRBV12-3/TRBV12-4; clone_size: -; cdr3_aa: CASSYGGPETQYF; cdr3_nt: TGTGCCAGCAGTTACGGCGGTCCCGAGACCCAGTACTTC
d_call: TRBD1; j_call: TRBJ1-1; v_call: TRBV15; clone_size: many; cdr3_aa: CATSREPGQGVEAFF; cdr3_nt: TGTGCCACCAGCAGAGAACCGGGACAGGGGGTTGAAGCTTTCTTT
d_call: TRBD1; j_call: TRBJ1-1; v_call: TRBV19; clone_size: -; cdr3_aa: CASSPRTGTVNTEAFF; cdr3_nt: TGTGCCAGTAGTCCGCGTACCGGGACAGTTAACACTGAAGCTTTCTTT
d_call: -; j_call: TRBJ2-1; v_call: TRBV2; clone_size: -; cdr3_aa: CASRQLLDEQFF; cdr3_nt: TGTGCCAGCAGACAGCTACTGGATGAGCAGTTCTTC
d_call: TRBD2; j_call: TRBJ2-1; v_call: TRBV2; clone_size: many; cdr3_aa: CASNTGLAHNEQFF; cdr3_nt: TGTGCCAGCAACACGGGACTAGCTCACAATGAGCAGTTCTTC
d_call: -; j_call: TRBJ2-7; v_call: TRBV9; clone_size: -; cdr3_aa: CASSPTGTQGSYEQYF; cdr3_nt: TGTGCCAGCAGCCCGACGGGCACGCAGGGATCCTACGAGCAGTACTTC
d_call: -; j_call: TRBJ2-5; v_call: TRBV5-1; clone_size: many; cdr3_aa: CASSLLWSRDSAKKETQYF; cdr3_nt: TGCGCCAGCAGCTTGCTTTGGTCCCGGGACTCCGCAAAAAAAGAGACCCAGTACTTC
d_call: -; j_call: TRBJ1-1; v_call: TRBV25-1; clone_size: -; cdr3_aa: CASTKAGTENTEAFF; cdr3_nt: TGTGCCAGTACGAAGGCTGGGACGGAAAACACTGAAGCTTTCTTT
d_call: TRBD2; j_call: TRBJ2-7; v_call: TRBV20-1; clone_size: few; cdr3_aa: CSARGLAGVSEQYF; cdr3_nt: TGCAGTGCTAGAGGACTAGCGGGAGTAAGCGAGCAGTACTTC
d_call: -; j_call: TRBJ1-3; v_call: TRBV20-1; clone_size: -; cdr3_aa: CSAKRSGNTIYF; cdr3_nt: TGCAGTGCTAAGAGATCTGGAAACACCATATATTTT
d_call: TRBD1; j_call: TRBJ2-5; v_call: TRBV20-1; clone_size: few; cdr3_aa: CSAPPEGAERETQYF; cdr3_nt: TGCAGTGCTCCCCCCGAGGGGGCCGAGAGAGAGACCCAGTACTTC
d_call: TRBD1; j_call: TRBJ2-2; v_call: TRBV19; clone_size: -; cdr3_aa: CASNPRQGGTGELFF; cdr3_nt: TGTGCCAGTAACCCAAGACAGGGTGGCACCGGGGAGCTGTTTTTT
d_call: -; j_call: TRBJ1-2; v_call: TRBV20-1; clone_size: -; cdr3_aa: CSARGDGGLGYTF; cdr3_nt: TGCAGTGCCAGAGGCGACGGGGGGCTTGGCTACACCTTC
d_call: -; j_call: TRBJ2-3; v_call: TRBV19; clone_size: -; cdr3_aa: CASSIRSPSDTQYF; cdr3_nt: TGTGCCAGTAGTATTAGGTCCCCATCGGATACGCAGTATTTT
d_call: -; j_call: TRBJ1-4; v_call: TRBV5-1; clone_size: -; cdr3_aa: CASSLGRGTNAKLFF; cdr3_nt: TGCGCCAGCAGCTTGGGAAGGGGGACTAACGCAAAACTGTTTTTT
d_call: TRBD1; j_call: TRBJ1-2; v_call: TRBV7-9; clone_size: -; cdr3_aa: CASSSSGTGGAYGYTF; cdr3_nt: TGTGCCAGCAGCTCAAGTGGGACAGGGGGGGCCTATGGCTACACCTTC
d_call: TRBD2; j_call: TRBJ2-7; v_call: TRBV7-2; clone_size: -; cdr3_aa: CASSLRLARNEQYF; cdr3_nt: TGTGCCAGCAGCTTGCGACTAGCCAGGAACGAGCAGTACTTC
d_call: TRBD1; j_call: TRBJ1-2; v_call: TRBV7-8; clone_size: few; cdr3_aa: CASSLGLGQGAGGYTF; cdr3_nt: TGTGCCAGCAGCTTAGGTCTTGGACAGGGGGCAGGCGGCTACACCTTC
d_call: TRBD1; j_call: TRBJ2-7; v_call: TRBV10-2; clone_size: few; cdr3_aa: CASSDGPGTAGYF; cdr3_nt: TGCGCCAGCAGTGACGGACCCGGGACAGCAGGATACTTC
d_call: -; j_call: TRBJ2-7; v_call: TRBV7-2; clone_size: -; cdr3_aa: CASREQGAGSYEQYF; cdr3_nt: TGTGCCAGCAGGGAACAGGGAGCGGGCTCCTACGAGCAGTACTTC
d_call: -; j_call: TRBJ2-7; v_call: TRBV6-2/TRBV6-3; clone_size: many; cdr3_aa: CASSPPVDLSSYEQYF; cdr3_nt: TGTGCCAGCAGTCCCCCAGTGGATCTGAGCTCCTACGAGCAGTACTTC
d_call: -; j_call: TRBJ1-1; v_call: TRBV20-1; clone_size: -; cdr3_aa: CSARPERGVGAFF; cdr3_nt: TGCAGTGCTAGGCCAGAGAGAGGGGTCGGAGCTTTCTTT
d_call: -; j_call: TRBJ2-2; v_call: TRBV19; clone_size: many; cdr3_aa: CASSSPTGANTGELFF; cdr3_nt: TGTGCCAGTAGTTCCCCCACAGGAGCGAACACCGGGGAGCTGTTTTTT
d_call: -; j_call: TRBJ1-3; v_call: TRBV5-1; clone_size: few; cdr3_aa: CASSVTDGAGNTIYF; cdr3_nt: TGCGCCAGCAGCGTTACAGATGGGGCCGGAAACACCATATATTTT
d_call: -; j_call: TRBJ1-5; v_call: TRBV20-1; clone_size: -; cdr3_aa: CSDLVGTQHF; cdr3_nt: TGCAGTGATCTAGTTGGGACCCAGCATTTT
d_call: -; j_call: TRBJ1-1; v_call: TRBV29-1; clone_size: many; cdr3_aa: CSARDRVNTEAFF; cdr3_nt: TGCAGCGCGAGAGACAGAGTGAACACTGAAGCTTTCTTT
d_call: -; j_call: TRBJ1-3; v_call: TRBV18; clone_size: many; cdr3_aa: CASSPEPSGNTIYF; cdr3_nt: TGTGCCAGCTCACCAGAACCTTCCGGAAACACCATATATTTT
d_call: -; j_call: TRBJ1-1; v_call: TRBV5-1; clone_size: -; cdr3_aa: CASSRARGNTEAFF; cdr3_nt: TGCGCCAGCAGCCGGGCCAGGGGGAACACTGAAGCTTTCTTT
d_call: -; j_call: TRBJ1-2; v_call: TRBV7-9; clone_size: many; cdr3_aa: CASSLSGAHLESSYGYTF; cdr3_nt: TGTGCCAGCAGTTTATCCGGGGCGCATCTTGAGTCTAGCTATGGCTACACCTTC
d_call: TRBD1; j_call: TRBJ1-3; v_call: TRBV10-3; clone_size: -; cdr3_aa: CAISPTGTDSGNTIYF; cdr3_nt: TGTGCCATCAGTCCAACCGGGACAGACTCTGGAAACACCATATATTTT
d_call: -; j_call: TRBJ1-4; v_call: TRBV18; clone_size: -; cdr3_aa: CASSPDPQGGEKLFF; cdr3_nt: TGTGCCAGCTCCCCGGATCCGCAGGGAGGTGAAAAACTGTTTTTT
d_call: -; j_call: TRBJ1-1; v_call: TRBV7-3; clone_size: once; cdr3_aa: CSSSLERIGSTEAFF; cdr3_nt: TGTTCCAGCAGCTTAGAACGTATCGGGAGCACTGAAGCTTTTTTT
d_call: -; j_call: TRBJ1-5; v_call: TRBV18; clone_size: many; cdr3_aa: CASSPDNNQPQHF; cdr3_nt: TGTGCCAGCTCACCGGACAACAATCAGCCCCAGCATTTT